Detailed here is one TCR beta chain. The antigen it binds to is not known. Base qualities were left out, and no much larger clone turns up one base away. This specimen comes from a study of OX40 agonist ivuxolimab in advanced cancers. In terms of the full investigation: Ivuxolimab, which targeted the costimulatory receptor OX40 (CD134), was an agonistic, fully human IgG2 monoclonal antibody. In the dose-escalation cohort, 82.7% of patients were male, and the mean age was approximately 60 years, with a range of 23 to 79. Prior anti-PD-1, anti-PD-L1 or anti-CTLA-4 therapy was permitted, and checkpoint inhibitors had been received by more than 35% of dose-escalation patients. The monotherapy dose-escalation portion (N of about 49 patients) of the phase I ivuxolimab trial is reported in the paper. Of the roughly 51 patients in dose escalation, some 19 had hepatocellular carcinoma, roughly 15 had melanoma, 9 had renal cell carcinoma and 9 had head and neck cancer. Partial responses occurred in three dose-escalation patients: two with cutaneous melanoma and one with hepatocellular carcinoma. Intravenous ivuxolimab was administered to patients every 2 weeks at six dose levels: 0.01, 0.1, 0.3, 1.5, 3 and 10 mg/kg. Peripheral TCRbeta sequencing aimed to test whether ivuxolimab altered TCR sequence diversity and caused clonal T-cell expansion.

To sequence the TCRbeta CDR3 region, genomic DNA was isolated from the sorted cells. The immunoSEQ Assay was used for sequencing of TCRbeta CDR3 regions. In TCRdb, the immuneACCESS table is reduced to in-frame sequences with V and J assigned. These tables do not hold every clone; where another copy was compared, an unresolved V gene accounts for under half, and the others remain unexplained. The sample table contains about 85,000 clones; only one count was recorded for around 80% of them. Over 5% of the sample rests with the top ten. Patients with autoimmune disease history or receiving systemic immunosuppression were excluded from the trial. Peripheral blood for TCR sequencing was drawn from every dose cohort at baseline, at cycle 4 day 1 and at cycle 7 day 1. Samples were obtained from an open-label, multicenter, first-in-human phase I dose-escalation trial of ivuxolimab. Adults with locally advanced or metastatic head and neck squamous cell, hepatocellular, melanoma or renal cell carcinoma were enrolled in the trial. Before TCR sequencing, CD4+ and CD8+ T cells were separately sorted from peripheral blood.

What the authors observed across the whole study: Low levels of normalized T-cell clonal expansion were also seen in some patients who did not respond. The antigen specificity of the peripheral T cells that underwent clonal expansion was not determined. In partial responders in the 0.1-3.0 mg/kg groups, normalized peripheral clonal expansion was found to be among the lowest, especially among CD8+ T cells. At doses from 0.1 to 3.0 mg/kg, clonal expansion was seen in both CD4+ and CD8+ blood T cells between baseline and week 6. After ivuxolimab, CD8+ T cells had more expanded clones than CD4+ T cells on average.

The receptor was derived from an adult with an advanced solid tumor such as melanoma, head and neck, liver or kidney cancer. Material: CD4+ or CD8+ T cells sorted from blood, obtained in a trial of the OX40 agonist ivuxolimab.

The nucleotide sequence reads TGTGCCAGCAGCCCCTCTACGGGGAGCAATGAGCAGTTCTTC. This encodes CASSPSTGSNEQFF. In this chain, TRBV27 is recombined with TRBJ2-1; TRBD2 is perhaps the D gene, given 5 matching bases. According to the germline V gene (reference sequence), CDR1 reads MNHEY and CDR2 reads SMNVEV. The CDR3 contains 14 residues, cysteine and phenylalanine counted. Left in the record is the CDR3 DNA by itself, 42 bases read in frame from the first base. Trimming takes 6 bases from V and 6 bases from J, and the germline ends sit 15 bases apart.